Sequencing of this TCR beta chain was carried out in a study of shared clonotypes between healthy human individuals. Study-level findings and limits: The genetic and exposure-history diversity represented was limited by few donors.

Replicate PCRs from sorted subsets contained approximately 220 ng DNA, which is 29,000 or so T cell genomes. TCRdb's copy holds only in-frame clones and misses some; the assay was immunoSEQ multiplex PCR. The data contain some 790,000 clones, over 60% of them seen just once; the ten biggest clones take up about 1.7%. A remark on this clone: Its target is unknown.

The TCR originated in a woman aged 25 to 45 in good health. Material for sequencing was memory CD4+ T cells sorted from blood. This sample's subset: CD45RA-negative fraction.

The CDR3 here is CAIGGLATRTDTQYF. The CDR3 nucleotides read TGTGCCATCGGGGGACTAGCGACCCGCACAGATACGCAGTATTTT. This chain uses TRBV10-3 with TRBJ2-3; 10 nucleotides agree with TRBD2. The CDR3 loop spans 15 amino acids. The J segment lost 1 base and the V segment lost 8 bases, leaving 6 bases of the junction unmatched. Germline CDR1 is ENHRY and CDR2 is SYGVKD.